Listed below are T cell receptor beta chains from one sample, sequenced in a study of blood T cell repertoires in COVID-19. This table comes from immunoSEQ multiplex PCR, and its TCRdb copy is limited to in-frame clones, with some not included. Here the sample spans 150,000 to 200,000 clones, 88% being singletons. The specimen was peripheral blood. The receptors derive from an older man with active or convalescent COVID-19. Both conserved end residues are part of each CDR3. Expanded clones get a size class; other rows say once, few or many, or leave the size out.

clone size	J gene	V gene	CDR3 protein
-	TRBJ1-1	TRBV5-1	CASSLAEGGAEAFF
-	TRBJ2-7	TRBV6-5	CASRAQGARGYEQYF
-	TRBJ2-3	TRBV27	CASRSQNTDTQYF
-	TRBJ1-5	TRBV28	CASSPNSNQPQHF
-	TRBJ1-4	TRBV19	CASAGTGGPKLFF
once	TRBJ2-2	TRBV6-2/TRBV6-3	CASSSLGGRGTGELFF
-	TRBJ2-6	TRBV6-5	CASSYDTGAGANVLTF
once	TRBJ1-6	TRBV4-1	CASSQGGPVNNSPLHF
-	TRBJ1-5	TRBV16	CASSQSAQGKNSNQPQHF
-	TRBJ1-4	TRBV7-9	CASSLLQGNGEKLFF
-	TRBJ2-1	TRBV4-3	CASSQTGLAGKNEQFF
-	TRBJ2-7	TRBV11-2	CASSTSKGASYEQYF
once	TRBJ1-1	TRBV7-4	CASSPAPGTGSEAFF
-	TRBJ2-7	TRBV16	CASSAGQISYEQYF
-	TRBJ1-2	TRBV2	CASSSGTGTVSANYGYTF
once	TRBJ2-7	TRBV6-2/TRBV6-3	CASSYAGGSGEQYF
-	TRBJ1-1	TRBV2	CASHGMLNTEAFF
-	TRBJ1-5	TRBV18	CASSLTGTGNNQPQHF
-	TRBJ1-4	TRBV7-9	CASSTPQGAANEKLFF
-	TRBJ2-5	TRBV10-2	CASSEEGRQTQYF
few	TRBJ2-7	TRBV6-5	CASSTGTAYEQYF
-	TRBJ2-1	TRBV7-2	CASSLWAGNVNEQFF
-	TRBJ2-2	TRBV6-6	CASSFLQGDTGELFF
-	TRBJ2-4	TRBV6-2/TRBV6-3	CASSPTGANIQYF
-	TRBJ2-2	TRBV6-2/TRBV6-3	CASSLSTGMGAGELFF
few	TRBJ1-6	TRBV29-1	CSVKGQGNGSPLHF
-	TRBJ1-5	TRBV2	CASSESQVNQPQHF
-	TRBJ1-5	TRBV7-2	CASSPFGRDRVDQPQHF
-	TRBJ2-5	TRBV5-4	CASSSGGSQETQYF
-	TRBJ2-1	TRBV24-1	CATSDPGLAGGYEQFF
-	TRBJ2-7	TRBV6-5	CASSYSEQTGYEQYF
-	TRBJ2-5	TRBV4-1	CASSPASGWTGGGTQYF
-	TRBJ1-2	TRBV27	CASSASRDRGGGYTF
-	TRBJ1-1	TRBV27	CASSLLGGRNTEAFF
-	TRBJ2-2	TRBV6-2/TRBV6-3	CASSLVGGASSNTGELFF
-	TRBJ2-3	TRBV5-1	CASSPGQGTDTQYF
-	TRBJ2-5	TRBV7-8	CASSLGSGNQETQYF
-	TRBJ2-2	TRBV7-2	CASSFLPGGTGELFF
once	TRBJ2-3	TRBV7-9	CASSLRDNPLPDTQYF
-	TRBJ2-1	TRBV4-1	CASSLQQGEYNEQFF
-	TRBJ2-3	TRBV28	CASSSRTPRTDTQYF
-	TRBJ2-7	TRBV28	CASSLGSHYEQYF
-	TRBJ2-2	TRBV5-1	CASSPSGTGELFF
-	TRBJ1-3	TRBV11-2	CASSSPGGRRPGNTIYF
-	TRBJ1-2	TRBV7-2	CASSLQGYGYTF
-	TRBJ2-5	TRBV7-9	CASSLDSRETQYF
-	TRBJ2-5	TRBV6-2/TRBV6-3	CASSPPGLAGGLPRETQYF
-	TRBJ2-1	TRBV9	CASSVIAGLNNEQFF
-	TRBJ2-3	TRBV5-1	CASSSNRGISDTQYF
-	TRBJ2-2	TRBV6-2/TRBV6-3	CASSYSVLRRNTGELFF
once	TRBJ1-1	TRBV6-5	CASSYRDSNTEAFF